This TCR beta chain derives from a study of radiation and T cells in renal cell carcinoma. Of note for this clone: Its antigen is not known.

Study observations and caveats: Pretreatment tumor biopsies were lacking, so baseline clonotypes are unknown.

CDR1 is MNHNY and CDR2 is SVGAGI in the germline V gene (reference sequence). Trimming pared 7 bases from V and 0 bases from J, leaving 8 bases between. This CDR3 has 13 residues. TCRdb's copy holds only in-frame clones and misses some; the assay was immunoSEQ multiplex PCR. The sample includes tens of thousands of clones, roughly nine tenths of them seen just once. Time point meaning: blood 4 weeks post-SBRT, at nephrectomy. The treatment here: 15 Gy SBRT to primary tumor, nephrectomy 4 weeks later. Nephrectomy followed 15 Gy stereotactic body radiation by 4 weeks. Clear cell pathology was present in this patient's renal cell carcinoma.

This sequence was found in a woman between 65 and 79 years old with renal cell carcinoma. Material: blood, obtained from a patient whose treatment included radiotherapy and nephrectomy. V is TRBV6-6 and J is TRBJ2-3, with D tentatively TRBD2 (6 bases). For the CDR3, the DNA is TGTGCCAGCAAACTAGCAAGCACAGATACGCAGTATTTT. Amino acids: CASKLASTDTQYF.